The 25 T cell receptor beta chains reported below all come from one sample, sequenced in a study of T cells after yellow fever vaccination. TCRdb reprocessed the 5' RACE reads via MiXCR and lists one record per CDR3 protein. The sample has over 300,000 distinct CDR3 sequences; over 3.5% are singletons. The sequencing used PBMCs, collected 5 days after the yellow fever booster vaccination. Receptors were obtained from a man aged 18 to 30 who received the YFV17D yellow fever vaccine.

This clonotype was found a few times. The chain is built from TRBV20-1 and TRBJ2-2, with 13 bases aligning to TRBD2. Germline V CDR1 and CDR2: DFQATT, SNEGSKA (reference sequence). The CDR3 loop spans 17 amino acids. Trimming cost V 0 bases and J 5 bases; bases outside gene matches: 6. CDR3 nucleotide sequence: TGCAGTGCTAGAGAACGAAGGGGACTAGCGGGGACCGGGGAGCTGTTTTTT. Its protein is CSARERRGLAGTGELFF.

J is TRBJ1-6 and V is TRBV5-1; TRBD1 aligns across 11 bases. CDR1 SGHRS and CDR2 YFSETQ come from the germline V gene. The CDR3 extends over 15 amino acids. J gave up 7 bases and V 3 bases, and 3 bases lay outside the gene matches. As DNA, the CDR3 is TGCGCCAGCAGCTGGGGGACAGGGGGGAATTCACCCCTCCACTTT. This encodes CASSWGTGGNSPLHF. Together with reference TRBV5-1 and TRBJ1-6, the CDR3 gives the full variable domain: KAGVTQTPRYLIKTRGQQVTLSCSPISGHRSVSWYQQTPGQGLQFLFEYFSETQRNKGNFPGRFSGRQFSNSRSEMNVSTLELGDSALYLCASSWGTGGNSPLHFGNGTRLTVT.

There are a few counts of this clonotype. The chain employs TRBV9 and TRBJ1-2; D gene unclear. CDR1 and CDR2 from the germline V gene are SGDLS and YYNGEE. V was clipped by 4 bases and J by 4 bases, with 17 bases between them. CDR3 length: 15 amino acids. CDR3 DNA sequence: TGTGCCAGCAGCCAGTCGGGTGTGGCCAGCTATGGCTACACCTTC. Encoded protein: CASSQSGVASYGYTF.

The chain couples TRBV7-2 to TRBJ2-5; unclear D gene. From germline, CDR1 is SGHTA and CDR2 FQGNSA. This CDR3 comprises 14 residues. With 3 bases removed from V and 3 bases from J, the gap between germline ends came to 11 bases. CDR3 protein: CASSLTAAEETQYF. The CDR3 DNA sequence: TGTGCCAGCAGCTTGACGGCCGCGGAAGAGACCCAGTACTTC.

This clonotype was counted between two and nine times. This chain links TRBV7-2 with TRBJ2-2; D assignment may be TRBD1 or TRBD2 (5 bases each). Germline V gene sequence: CDR1 SGHTA, CDR2 FQGNSA. V lost 2 bases and J 0 bases, leaving 10 bases between the germline ends. The CDR3 length is 16 residues. The CDR3 loop reads CASSLLGVANTGELFF. CDR3 DNA sequence: TGTGCCAGCAGCTTATTGGGGGTCGCGAACACCGGGGAGCTGTTTTTT.

This clonotype was counted at least ten times. The J gene is TRBJ2-3, the V gene TRBV4-2, with TRBD2 matching 10 bases. The CDR3 has 16 residues. Losses at the gene ends were 1 base for V and 6 bases for J; bases not matched to a gene: 7. Germline CDR1 reads LGHNA; CDR2 reads YNFKEQ. The CDR3 sequence: CASSQGLAGVWDTQYF. In DNA form, the CDR3 reads TGTGCCAGCAGCCAAGGTCTAGCGGGGGTGTGGGATACGCAGTATTTT.

The gene calls are TRBV9 and TRBJ2-5; the D gene is possibly TRBD2 (5 bases). This CDR3 has 15 residues. The V end was cut by 0 bases, the J end by 5 bases, with 14 bases between. Germline CDR1 reads SGDLS; CDR2 reads YYNGEE. CDR3 in DNA: TGTGCCAGCAGCGTAGTGGGAGCAGCGACGGAGACCCAGTACTTC. Translated, it gives CASSVVGAATETQYF.

This clonotype was counted between two and nine times. V usage is TRBV27 and J usage is TRBJ1-5; D unclear. CDR1 MNHEY and CDR2 SMNVEV come from the germline V gene (reference sequence). The CDR3 totals 18 residues. V dropped 4 bases and J dropped 3 bases, with 22 bases sitting between them. The CDR3 coding sequence is TGTGCCAGCAGTTCAGACCAATTAACCGCCCAGAACAATCAGCCCCAGCATTTT. It codes for CASSSDQLTAQNNQPQHF.

The table lists this clonotype with a few counts. The V gene is TRBV18, the J gene TRBJ2-7; D ambiguous. Trimming removed 2 bases from V and 2 bases from J, with 10 bases in between. CDR1 and CDR2 from the germline V gene are KGHSH and LQKENI. This CDR3 contains 14 residues. CDR3 residues: CASSPNTDPYEQYF. CDR3 coding DNA: TGTGCCAGCTCACCAAACACTGATCCCTACGAGCAGTACTTC.

This clonotype was seen more than once but under ten times. One end of the junction is discordant with germline, which a read error may explain. The V gene is TRBV7-8, the J gene TRBJ1-1; no clear D. The CDR3 covers 14 residues. Per germline, CDR1 SGHVS and CDR2 FQNEAQ. CDR3 bases: TGTGCCAGCAGCTTAACCCGGACGGGCACTGTAGCTTTCTTT. Protein: CASSLTRTGTVAFF.

This clonotype came up a few times. CDR3 sequence: CASSLAQGYGNYGYTF. DNA of the CDR3: TGTGCCAGCAGTTTGGCGCAGGGGTATGGGAACTATGGCTACACCTTC. The chain is built from TRBV12-3 or TRBV12-4 and TRBJ1-2, with D possibly matching TRBD1 (6 bases). The CDR3 has 16 residues. V was pared by 3 bases and J by 2 bases, with 16 bases between.

This clonotype showed up many times. This sequence joins TRBV7-9 and TRBJ2-3, with 11 bases aligning to TRBD2. After removal of 5 bases from V and 2 bases from J, the junction contained 9 bases not matched to a gene. Germline CDR1 and CDR2: SEHNR and FQNEAQ (reference sequence). CDR3 length: 17 residues. CDR3 residues: CASSAKPSGGYTDTQYF. The CDR3 region has the DNA TGTGCCAGCAGCGCCAAACCTAGCGGGGGGTACACAGATACGCAGTATTTT. The complete variable domain, with remaining parts taken from reference TRBV7-9 and TRBJ2-3, reads DTGVSQNPRHKITKRGQNVTFRCDPISEHNRLYWYRQTLGQGPEFLTYFQNEAQLEKSRLLSDRFSAERPKGSFSTLEIQRTEQGDSAMYLCASSAKPSGGYTDTQYFGPGTRLTVL.

The rearrangement uses TRBV15 and TRBJ1-2; D unresolved. Germline V gives CDR1 LNHNV, CDR2 YYDKDF (reference sequence). The CDR3 spans 14 residues. V was clipped by 3 bases and J by 4 bases, with 12 bases between them. This chain's CDR3 is CATSRGKNSYGYTF. DNA for the CDR3: TGTGCCACCAGCAGGGGGAAAAACAGCTATGGCTACACCTTC.

The rearrangement uses TRBV5-6 and TRBJ1-1; a possible D gene is TRBD1 (6 bases). Trimming pared 2 bases from V and 1 base from J, leaving 15 bases between. The germline V gene encodes CDR1 SGHDT and CDR2 YYEEEE. The CDR3 has 16 residues. The CDR3 region is CASSFSWRGKNTEAFF. The DNA of the CDR3 is TGTGCCAGCAGCTTTTCCTGGAGGGGGAAGAACACTGAAGCTTTCTTT.

The genes are TRBV2 and TRBJ2-7, with D possibly called TRBD1 or TRBD2 (6 bases each). Germline loops: CDR1 SNHLY, CDR2 FYNNEI. CDR3 size: 16 residues. Trimming removed 3 bases from V and 0 bases from J, with 15 bases in between. The CDR3 reads CASSESSGASSYEQYF. The CDR3 DNA sequence: TGTGCCAGCAGTGAGTCTTCGGGGGCTAGCTCCTACGAGCAGTACTTC.

A few counts support this clonotype. The gene calls are TRBV20-1 and TRBJ2-7, with 7 bases lining up with TRBD1. Germline CDR1 and CDR2: DFQATT and SNEGSKA (reference sequence). Unmatched junction bases numbered 22, after V lost 5 bases and J lost 9 bases. This CDR3 has 16 residues. The CDR3 nucleotides are TGCAGTGCTTGGGACAGCGGATCCGAGGCTAAGGGCGGGCAGTACGTC. Translating gives CSAWDSGSEAKGGQYV.

This clonotype was observed at least ten times. This rearrangement joins TRBV20-1 to TRBJ1-2, with unresolved D. Trimming stripped 0 bases from V and 8 bases from J, with 10 bases between. The CDR3 extends over 12 amino acids. Germline assignment: CDR1 DFQATT and CDR2 SNEGSKA (reference sequence). CDR3 region: CSARDGIPGYTF. The CDR3 DNA follows: TGCAGTGCTAGAGACGGCATCCCGGGCTACACCTTC.

The chain employs TRBV2 and TRBJ1-5; a weak D match, TRBD1 (5 bases). Germline V gives CDR1 SNHLY, CDR2 FYNNEI. Deletions cut 4 bases from V and 0 bases from J, with 16 bases between. There are 17 residues in the CDR3. CDR3 amino acids: CASSGGRSSSSNQPQHF. The CDR3 DNA reads as TGTGCCAGCAGTGGGGGCAGGTCCTCTTCTAGCAATCAGCCCCAGCATTTT.

Only a few counts were recorded for this clonotype. The chain uses TRBV3-1 and TRBJ1-4; 8 positions agree with TRBD1. The CDR3 covers 14 residues. V lost 1 base to trimming and J lost 8 bases; unmatched junction nucleotides: 3. Germline CDR1 and CDR2: LGHDT and YNNKEL (reference sequence). The CDR3 sequence is CASSQGTGKEKLFF. CDR3 bases: TGTGCCAGCAGCCAAGGGACAGGGAAAGAAAAACTGTTTTTT.

This clonotype was counted only a few times. DNA for the CDR3: TGTGCCAGCAGTTACTCGGTGTCTGGGGCCAACGTCCTGACTTTC. This gives the protein CASSYSVSGANVLTF. The chain combines TRBV6-5 with TRBJ2-6; D is unresolved. From germline, CDR1 is MNHEY and CDR2 SVGAGI. Trimming took 0 bases from V and 1 from J, leaving 4 bases between them. CDR3 length equals 15 residues.

This clonotype has a handful of counts. This chain links TRBV29-1 with TRBJ1-3; D is perhaps TRBD1 (5 bases). Germline CDR1 reads SQVTM; CDR2 reads ANQGSEA. V gave up 1 base and J gave up 10 bases, with 20 bases separating them. The length of the CDR3 is 15 residues. The CDR3 coding sequence is TGCAGCGTTGAAGGATTCACAGCCGGAGAGGGGACCATATATTTT. Protein: CSVEGFTAGEGTIYF.

In this sample, this clonotype turned up many times. This chain uses TRBV11-3 with TRBJ2-1; possibly TRBD2 for D (6 bases). V was clipped by 1 base and J by 2 bases, with 12 bases between them. CDR3 size: 16 residues. Germline CDR1 SGHNT, CDR2 YENEEA. This CDR3 is CASSLVSGGTYNEQFF. The DNA of the CDR3 is TGTGCCAGCAGCTTAGTAAGTGGGGGGACCTACAATGAGCAGTTCTTC. The full variable domain, with the rest looked up from reference TRBV11-3 and TRBJ2-1, is EAGVVQSPRYKIIEKKQPVAFWCNPISGHNTLYWYLQNLGQGPELLIRYENEEAVDDSQLPKDRFSAERLKGVDSTLKIQPAELGDSAVYLCASSLVSGGTYNEQFFGPGTRLTVL.

This clonotype was observed a handful of times. The gene calls are TRBV15 and TRBJ2-3; D is possibly TRBD2 (6 bases). V was trimmed by 4 bases and J by 6 bases, leaving 11 bases between them. This CDR3 region has 13 residues. The germline gives CDR1 LNHNV, CDR2 YYDKDF (reference sequence). CDR3 sequence: CATSKTGSDTQYF. CDR3 in DNA: TGTGCCACCAGCAAAACCGGGAGCGATACGCAGTATTTT. Combining the CDR3 with reference TRBV15 and TRBJ2-3 gives the whole variable domain DAMVIQNPRYQVTQFGKPVTLSCSQTLNHNVMYWYQQKSSQAPKLLFHYYDKDFNNEADTPDNFQSRRPNTSFCFLDIRSPGLGDTAMYLCATSKTGSDTQYFGPGTRLTVL.

This clonotype was seen a few times. The CDR3 DNA is TGCAGCGTTGCTCAGCAAAATGAAAAACTGTTTTTT. Amino acids: CSVAQQNEKLFF. J is TRBJ1-4 and V is TRBV29-1; D not resolved. The V and J ends lost 4 bases and 5 bases respectively, with 8 bases between them. The germline CDR1 and CDR2 sequences are SQVTM and ANQGSEA. The CDR3 is 12 amino acids.

This clonotype was detected a few times. This chain joins TRBV4-1 and TRBJ2-5, with D perhaps matching TRBD2 (6 bases). The germline V and J ends were trimmed by 3 bases and 2 bases, with 19 bases remaining between them. CDR3 length equals 17 residues. In germline, CDR1 is MGHRA, CDR2 YSYEKL. The CDR3 nucleotides read TGCGCCAGCAGCCAGGACGAGGGACTCCTGAGGCAAGAGACCCAGTACTTC. Its protein is CASSQDEGLLRQETQYF.